Listed below are T cell receptor beta chains from one sample, sequenced in a study of cytomegalovirus exposure and HLA in healthy donors. Profiled with immunoSEQ multiplex PCR; TCRdb holds only in-frame clones, not every one. The sample has more than 300,000 clones; roughly 88% are singletons. Sample: PBMCs. The receptor set was obtained from a woman under 30 in good health and CMV-seronegative. Both conserved end residues are part of each CDR3. A D gene is named only where the DNA matches it firmly. Clone size appears in some rows only: once, few, many, or a class for an expanded clone.

>TRBV7-9|-|TRBJ2-1|TRBD2
CASSHRPLGTRRGNEQFF
TGTGCCAGCAGCCACCGACCGCTCGGGACTAGGCGCGGCAATGAGCAGTTCTTC
>TRBV19|-|TRBJ2-2|-
CASSRMGPGELFF
TGTGCCAGTAGCCGCATGGGGCCCGGGGAGCTGTTTTTT
>TRBV27|-|TRBJ1-1|-
CASSNGQGGGTEAFF
TGTGCCAGCAGCAATGGTCAAGGGGGAGGGACTGAAGCTTTCTTT
>TRBV29-1|-|TRBJ1-1|TRBD1
CSAGQMNTEAFF
TGCAGCGCGGGACAGATGAACACTGAAGCTTTCTTT
>TRBV30|few|TRBJ1-5|-
CAWTDGALQSNQPQHF
TGTGCCTGGACGGATGGCGCGTTACAGTCCAATCAGCCCCAGCATTTT
>TRBV4-1|once|TRBJ2-2|-
CASSQVLATNTGELFF
TGCGCCAGCAGCCAAGTCCTAGCGACGAACACCGGGGAGCTGTTTTTT
>TRBV5-4|-|TRBJ1-2|-
CASKGSTYGYTF
TGTGCCAGCAAGGGGTCAACCTATGGCTACACCTTC
>TRBV29-1|-|TRBJ1-2|TRBD1
CSVAGTGGGYTF
TGCAGCGTTGCCGGGACAGGGGGCGGCTACACCTTC
>TRBV15|-|TRBJ2-1|TRBD1
CATSSGQEYNEQFF
TGTGCCACCAGCAGTGGACAGGAATACAATGAGCAGTTCTTC
>TRBV7-8|-|TRBJ2-1|-
CASRVGRAGNYNEQFF
TGTGCCAGCAGAGTAGGGCGGGCCGGCAACTACAATGAGCAGTTCTTC
>TRBV6-6|-|TRBJ1-5|-
CARRQAMRNQPQHF
TGTGCCAGACGACAGGCCATGAGGAATCAGCCCCAGCATTTT
>TRBV28|-|TRBJ1-1|TRBD1
CASSLLQGPNTEAFF
TGTGCCAGCAGTTTACTACAGGGGCCGAACACTGAAGCTTTCTTT
>TRBV6-1|-|TRBJ2-5|-
CASSLTREGTQYF
TGTGCCAGCAGCCTCACTAGGGAAGGGACCCAGTACTTC
>TRBV18|-|TRBJ2-3|TRBD2
CASSWTSGRDTQYF
TGTGCCAGCTCATGGACTAGCGGGAGAGATACGCAGTATTTT
>TRBV27|-|TRBJ2-5|TRBD2
CASSFTGTSYPETQYF
TGTGCCAGCAGTTTCACCGGGACTAGCTATCCAGAGACCCAGTACTTC
>TRBV27|-|TRBJ1-6|TRBD1
CASRRSGGENSPLHF
TGTGCCAGCAGACGCTCAGGGGGCGAGAATTCACCCCTCCACTTT
>TRBV7-6|-|TRBJ1-6|-
CASSFTGNSPLHF
TGTGCCAGCAGCTTCACGGGGAATTCACCCCTCCACTTT
>TRBV15|-|TRBJ2-1|-
CATRRREAGWDEQFF
TGTGCCACCAGGAGGAGGGAGGCAGGATGGGATGAGCAGTTCTTC
>TRBV6-5|-|TRBJ2-5|TRBD2
CASSWGLAGGETQYF
TGTGCCAGCAGTTGGGGACTAGCGGGAGGGGAGACCCAGTACTTC
>TRBV5-8|-|TRBJ1-5|-
CASSFSSRRTPNQPQHF
TGTGCCAGCAGCTTTTCTAGCAGACGGACCCCCAATCAGCCCCAGCATTTT
>TRBV28|-|TRBJ1-2|TRBD1
CASSLLGQGAGGYTF
TGTGCCAGCAGTTTACTCGGACAGGGGGCTGGCGGCTACACCTTC
>TRBV7-9|-|TRBJ2-2|TRBD2
CASSSLAANTGELFF
TGTGCCAGCAGTTCCCTAGCGGCGAACACCGGGGAGCTGTTTTTT
>TRBV18|-|TRBJ2-1|-
CASSPFRDLDEQFF
TGTGCCAGCTCACCATTCCGGGACTTGGATGAGCAGTTCTTC
>TRBV15|-|TRBJ2-7|TRBD1
CATSRDTGQDYEQYF
TGTGCCACCAGCAGAGATACGGGACAGGACTACGAGCAGTACTTC
>TRBV15|-|TRBJ1-5|TRBD1
CATSRPGQGASQGQPQHF
TGTGCCACCAGCAGACCCGGACAGGGGGCCTCTCAGGGTCAGCCCCAGCATTTT
>TRBV9|-|TRBJ1-6|-
CASSVALDSPLHF
TGTGCCAGCAGCGTAGCCCTAGATTCACCCCTCCACTTT
>TRBV28|-|TRBJ2-3|TRBD2
CASSLGLAGSTDTQYF
TGTGCCAGCAGTTTAGGACTAGCGGGGAGCACAGATACGCAGTATTTT
>TRBV7-8|-|TRBJ1-5|-
CASTSRGNSNQPQHF
TGTGCCAGCACCTCACGAGGTAACAGCAATCAGCCCCAGCATTTT
>TRBV5-1|-|TRBJ2-5|-
CASSLGGQETQYF
TGCGCCAGCAGCCTCGGGGGCCAAGAGACCCAGTACTTC
>TRBV6-1|-|TRBJ2-4|-
CDELAKNIQYF
TGTGACGAGCTAGCCAAAAACATTCAGTACTTC
>TRBV5-6|-|TRBJ2-7|-
CASSRPQGEQYF
TGTGCCAGCAGCCGGCCCCAGGGCGAGCAGTACTTC
>TRBV10-3|-|TRBJ2-1|TRBD1
CASSRGDRPNEQFF
TGTGCCTCCAGCAGGGGGGACAGGCCCAATGAGCAGTTCTTC